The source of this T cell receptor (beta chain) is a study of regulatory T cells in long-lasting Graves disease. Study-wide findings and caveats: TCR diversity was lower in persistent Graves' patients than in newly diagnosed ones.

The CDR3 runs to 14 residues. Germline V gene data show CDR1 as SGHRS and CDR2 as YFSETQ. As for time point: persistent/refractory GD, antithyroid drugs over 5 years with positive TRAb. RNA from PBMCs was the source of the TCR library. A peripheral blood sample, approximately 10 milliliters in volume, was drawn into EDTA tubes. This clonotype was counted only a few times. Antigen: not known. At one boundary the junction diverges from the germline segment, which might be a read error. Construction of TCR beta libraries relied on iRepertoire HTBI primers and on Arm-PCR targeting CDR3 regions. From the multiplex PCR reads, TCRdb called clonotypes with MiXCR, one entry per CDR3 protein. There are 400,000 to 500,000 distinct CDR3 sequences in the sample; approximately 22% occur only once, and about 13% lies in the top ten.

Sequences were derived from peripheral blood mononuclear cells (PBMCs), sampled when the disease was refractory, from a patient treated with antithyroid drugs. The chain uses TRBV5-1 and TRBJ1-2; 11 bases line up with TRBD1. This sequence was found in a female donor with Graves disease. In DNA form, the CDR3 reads TGTGCCAGCAGCCGGACAGGGGGCGACTATGGCTACACCTTC. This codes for CASSRTGGDYGYTF. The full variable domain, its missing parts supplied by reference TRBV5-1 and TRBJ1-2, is KAGVTQTPRYLIKTRGQQVTLSCSPISGHRSVSWYQQTPGQGLQFLFEYFSETQRNKGNFPGRFSGRQFSNSRSEMNVSTLELGDSALYLCASSRTGGDYGYTFGSGTRLTVV.